These 27 T cell receptor beta chains originate from one sample sequenced in a study of Graves' ophthalmopathy and Graves' hyperthyroidism. Using RNA transcripts, the TCR beta CDR3 regions were amplified. The library came from an HTBI-primed first-round RT-PCR and a second-round multiplex PCR. TCRdb fed the multiplex PCR reads into MiXCR, producing one record per CDR3 protein. The sample lists 230,000 or so distinct CDR3 sequences; 45% were seen once. What was sequenced was peripheral blood. All receptors come from an adult man with Graves' ophthalmopathy.

This clonotype was seen a few times. The chain recombines TRBV3-1 with TRBJ1-1; 7 bases match TRBD1. The junction had 6 bases not matched to a gene; V was cut back by 4 bases and J by 4 bases. Germline lookup yields CDR1 LGHDT and CDR2 YNNKEL (reference sequence). This CDR3 contains 14 residues. CDR3 sequence (DNA): TGTGCCAGCAGCCCGAATCAGGGGGGCACTGAAGCTTTCTTT. Protein sequence: CASSPNQGGTEAFF.

This clonotype has only a few counts. The rearrangement joins TRBV24-1 to TRBJ2-5; no firm D call. This CDR3 region has 14 residues. Per the germline V gene, CDR1 is KGHDR and CDR2 is SFDVKD. Trimming pared 4 bases from V and 7 bases from J, leaving 15 bases between. Here the CDR3 DNA reads TGTGCCACCAGTGACGCCGGGTCCGCCGGGACCCAGTACTTC. It is translated as CATSDAGSAGTQYF.

V and J are TRBV11-2 and TRBJ1-4; 10 positions match TRBD1. The CDR3 loop spans 14 amino acids. V was pared by 6 bases and J by 6 bases, with 4 bases of the junction left unmatched. Germline-derived CDR1 and CDR2 are SGHAT and FQNNGV. The CDR3 sequence is CASRMTGGYEKLFF. Written as DNA, the CDR3 is TGTGCCAGCAGGATGACAGGGGGCTATGAAAAACTGTTTTTT.

This clonotype was found a few times. This chain connects TRBV19 to TRBJ2-5; D assignment may be TRBD1 or TRBD2 (5 bases each). This CDR3 contains 13 residues. Looked up from germline, CDR1 is LNHDA and CDR2 is SQIVND (reference sequence). V was pared by 6 bases and J by 2 bases, with 10 bases between. CDR3 sequence (DNA): TGTGCCAGTAGAGGGACCGAACAAGAGACCCAGTACTTC. Translated, it gives CASRGTEQETQYF.

This clonotype was recorded many times. This chain connects TRBV10-2 to TRBJ1-6, with D possibly matching TRBD1 (6 bases). Deletions cut 4 bases from V and 7 bases from J, with 11 bases between. Germline-derived CDR1 and CDR2 are WSHSY and SAAADI. The CDR3 is made up of 14 amino acids. This chain's CDR3 is CASSVGQANSPLHF. In nucleotides, the CDR3 is TGCGCCAGCAGTGTGGGACAAGCGAATTCACCCCTCCACTTT.

The rearrangement links TRBV6-6 to TRBJ1-1; TRBD1 aligns across 7 bases. J gave up 1 base and V 7 bases, and 6 bases lay outside the gene matches. CDR3 length: 14 residues. Germline loops: CDR1 MNHNY, CDR2 SVGAGI (reference sequence). CDR3 loop: CASKTGTANTEAFF. In DNA form, the CDR3 reads TGTGCCAGCAAGACAGGGACGGCGAACACTGAAGCTTTCTTT.

The rearrangement joins TRBV7-3 to TRBJ2-2, with 8 bases matching TRBD2. J was trimmed by 5 bases and V by 7 bases; bases with no gene match: 15. The CDR3 extends over 17 amino acids. Per the germline V gene, CDR1 is SGHTA and CDR2 is FQGTGA. CDR3 nucleotide sequence: TGTGCCAGCACCCCCCCCGCGGGAGGACCTGGGACCGGGGAGCTGTTTTTT. Its protein product is CASTPPAGGPGTGELFF.

The CDR3 coding sequence is TGTGCCAGCTTCAGACAACTCTCTGGGGCCAACGTCCTGACTTTC. Translated: CASFRQLSGANVLTF. The chain has TRBV12-3 or TRBV12-4 and TRBJ2-6, with D uncertain. With 8 bases removed from V and 0 bases from J, the gap between germline ends came to 11 bases. This CDR3 is 15 amino acids long.

The table lists this clonotype with a count of one. The V call is TRBV10-1, the J call TRBJ2-2; TRBD1 matches 11 bases. CDR1 and CDR2 (germline): WNHNN, SYGVQD (reference sequence). V was pared by 5 bases and J by 7 bases, with 6 bases of the junction left unmatched. The CDR3 has 15 amino acids. The DNA of the CDR3 is TGCGCCAGCAGTCCGGGACAGGGGGATGACGGGGAGCTGTTTTTT. The encoded protein is CASSPGQGDDGELFF.

This clonotype has a handful of counts. The V and J genes are TRBV7-8 and TRBJ2-7; TRBD1 matches 11 bases. The V segment lost 5 bases and the J segment 7 bases; nucleotides outside the gene matches: 4. This CDR3 is built from 13 residues. Germline assignment: CDR1 SGHVS and CDR2 FQNEAQ. The CDR3 bases are TGTGCCAGCAGCCGGGACAGGGGGGGGGAGCAGTACTTC. It yields the protein CASSRDRGGEQYF. Variable domain in full (rest from reference TRBV7-8 and TRBJ2-7): GAGVSQSPRYKVAKRGQDVALRCDPISGHVSLFWYQQALGQGPEFLTYFQNEAQLDKSGLPSDRFFAERPEGSVSTLKIQRTQQEDSAVYLCASSRDRGGEQYFGPGTRLTVT.

This sequence joins TRBV9 and TRBJ1-4; weak D call: TRBD1 (5 bases). The germline V gene has CDR1 SGDLS and CDR2 YYNGEE. The CDR3 sequence is 14 residues long. Trimming took 4 bases from V and 11 from J, leaving 18 bases between them. This CDR3 reads CASSQGRAPGKLFF. Here the CDR3 DNA reads TGTGCCAGCAGCCAGGGCAGGGCACCCGGCAAACTGTTTTTT.

The chain recombines TRBV7-8 with TRBJ1-1, with D perhaps TRBD1 (5 bases). This CDR3 region has 14 residues. V was trimmed by 8 bases and J by 0 bases, leaving 13 bases between them. Germline V gene sequence: CDR1 SGHVS, CDR2 FQNEAQ. The CDR3 DNA reads TGTGCCAGCGATTCAGGGAGTTTGAACACTGAAGCTTTCTTT. Its protein product is CASDSGSLNTEAFF.

A note on this clonotype: The junction departs from the called germline gene at one end, perhaps through a read error. The chain couples TRBV7-9 to TRBJ1-2; no clear D gene. Looked up from germline, CDR1 is SEHNR and CDR2 is FQNEAQ (reference sequence). The CDR3 covers 9 residues. CDR3 nucleotides: TGTGCCAGCAGCCTGGGAGGCGCCTTC. Amino acid sequence: CASSLGGAF.

The chain carries TRBV24-1 and TRBJ2-5, with TRBD1 identical over 7 bases. Matching the DNA end better, TRBJ2-1 makes the J call doubtful. CDR3 length: 14 amino acids. Germline lookup yields CDR1 KGHDR and CDR2 SFDVKD. The CDR3 sequence is CATSEAGGDNEQFF. CDR3 DNA sequence: TGTGCCACCAGTGAGGCAGGGGGTGATAATGAGCAGTTCTTC.

In this sample, this clonotype turned up a few times. The chain has TRBV10-3 and TRBJ1-1; 8 bases fit TRBD1. CDR3 length equals 14 residues. Germline V gives CDR1 ENHRY, CDR2 SYGVKD. With 3 bases clipped from V and 1 base from J, the junction kept 1 base outside the gene matches. The CDR3, as DNA: TGTGCCATCAGTGATACAGGGGGGAACACTGAAGCTTTCTTT. It yields the protein CAISDTGGNTEAFF.

The V call is TRBV20-1, the J call TRBJ2-3, with TRBD2 identical over 8 bases. The junction had 6 bases not matched to a gene; V was cut back by 4 bases and J by 3 bases. Germline CDR1 reads DFQATT; CDR2 reads SNEGSKA (reference sequence). The CDR3 covers 14 residues. The CDR3 DNA is TGCAGTGCTATGGGGACTAGTCGGACAGATACGCAGTATTTT. Residues: CSAMGTSRTDTQYF.

The gene calls are TRBV5-1 and TRBJ2-5; 11 positions match TRBD2. Germline CDR1 and CDR2: SGHRS and YFSETQ. The CDR3 length is 17 residues. V was clipped by 4 bases and J by 3 bases; unmatched bases: 11. CDR3 DNA: TGCGCCAGCAGCCCAACCCATAGCGGGAGGGCCGAAGAGACCCAGTACTTC. The encoded protein is CASSPTHSGRAEETQYF.

CDR3 nucleotides: TGTGCCAGCAGCCCCGGGACAGGTCTATGGCAGTACTTC. Translated, it gives CASSPGTGLWQYF. The genes are TRBV3-1 and TRBJ2-7, with TRBD1 matching 8 bases. V lost 4 bases and J lost 9; bases outside the gene matches: 8. The germline CDR1 and CDR2 sequences are LGHDT and YNNKEL (reference sequence). This CDR3 is built from 13 residues.

As concerns this clonotype: The junction departs from germline at one end; a sequencing error may be responsible. The V and J genes are TRBV11-2 and TRBJ2-7; D gene unclear. Germline CDR1 reads SGHAT; CDR2 reads FQNNGV. The CDR3 covers 14 residues. The CDR3 nucleotides are TGTGCCAGCAGCTTAGGGCTCGGCTCCTACGAGCAGTGCTTC. Protein product: CASSLGLGSYEQCF. Looking up the rest from reference TRBV11-2 and TRBJ2-7 gives the full variable domain: EAGVAQSPRYKIIEKRQSVAFWCNPISGHATLYWYQQILGQGPKLLIQFQNNGVVDDSQLPKDRFSAERLKGVDSTLKIQPAKLEDSAVYLCASSLGLGSYEQCFGPGTRLTVT.

The rearrangement uses TRBV9 and TRBJ1-2, with 8 bases aligning to TRBD1. Per germline, CDR1 SGDLS and CDR2 YYNGEE. The CDR3 covers 15 residues. V shed 1 base, J shed 5 bases, and the junction held 7 bases outside the gene matches. The CDR3 here is CASSVRSQGAYGYTF. The DNA of the CDR3 is TGTGCCAGCAGCGTACGTTCGCAGGGGGCATATGGCTACACCTTC.

This chain uses TRBV2 with TRBJ1-1; D call uncertain. V dropped 5 bases and J dropped 1 base, with 17 bases sitting between them. CDR3 length: 16 residues. Germline-derived CDR1 and CDR2 are SNHLY and FYNNEI. The CDR3 region is CASSYPWRVRNTEAFF. In DNA, the CDR3 is TGTGCCAGCAGTTACCCCTGGCGGGTCCGGAACACTGAAGCTTTCTTT.

A word on this clonotype: This may be a read error: a much more frequent sequence differs by one nucleotide. As DNA, the CDR3 is TGTGCCAGCAGCTTAGTTTATAGCAGTCAGCCCCAGCATTTT. The encoded protein is CASSLVYSSQPQHF. V and J are TRBV7-2 and TRBJ1-5; D is ambiguous. The CDR3 loop spans 14 amino acids. Germline V gene lookup returns CDR1 SGHTA and CDR2 FQGNSA. The full variable domain, in which reference TRBV7-2 and TRBJ1-5 provide the parts outside the CDR3, is GAGVSQSPSNKVTEKGKDVELRCDPISGHTALYWYRQSLGQGLEFLIYFQGNSAPDKSGLPSDRFSAERTGGSVSTLTIQRTQQEDSAVYLCASSLVYSSQPQHFGDGTRLSIL.

This clonotype was picked up a small number of times. The chain employs TRBV4-1 and TRBJ1-5; maybe TRBD1 (6 bases). Germline V lookup: CDR1 MGHRA, CDR2 YSYEKL. The length of the CDR3 is 15 residues. V dropped 5 bases and J dropped 4 bases, with 15 bases sitting between them. The CDR3 coding sequence is TGCGCCAGCAGCTACGGACAGTTTGAGAATCAGCCCCAGCATTTT. Protein product: CASSYGQFENQPQHF.

The chain employs TRBV19 and TRBJ2-7; possibly TRBD1 or TRBD2 for D (6 bases each). This CDR3 has 14 amino acids. Germline V gene data show CDR1 as LNHDA and CDR2 as SQIVND (reference sequence). The V gene lost 3 bases and the J gene lost 4 bases, with 13 bases spanning the gap. CDR3 sequence: CASSMKQGGYEQYF. In DNA form, the CDR3 reads TGTGCCAGTAGTATGAAACAGGGAGGTTACGAGCAGTACTTC.

V and J are TRBV6-5 and TRBJ1-2; 8 bases match TRBD1. The CDR3 loop spans 15 amino acids. In germline, CDR1 is MNHEY, CDR2 SVGAGI. Germline trimming cut 0 bases from V and 2 bases from J; bases unmatched to any gene: 2. Here the CDR3 reads CASSYSHRGNYGYTF. CDR3 sequence (DNA): TGTGCCAGCAGTTACTCTCACAGGGGGAACTATGGCTACACCTTC.

The V and J genes are TRBV20-1 and TRBJ2-2, with no clear D. This CDR3 contains 15 residues. Germline lookup yields CDR1 DFQATT and CDR2 SNEGSKA (reference sequence). Trimming removed 0 bases at V and 7 bases at J, with 15 bases between. The CDR3 reads CSARDHGYEDGELFF. The DNA for the CDR3 is TGCAGTGCTAGAGATCACGGGTATGAGGACGGGGAGCTGTTTTTT.

The V gene is TRBV2, the J gene TRBJ1-1; no firm D call. This CDR3 region has 15 residues. From germline, CDR1 is SNHLY and CDR2 FYNNEI. V lost 5 bases and J lost 3, with 16 bases in between. CDR3 region: CASSLSPPGYTEAFF. CDR3 DNA: TGTGCCAGCAGTTTATCGCCCCCAGGCTACACTGAAGCTTTCTTT.